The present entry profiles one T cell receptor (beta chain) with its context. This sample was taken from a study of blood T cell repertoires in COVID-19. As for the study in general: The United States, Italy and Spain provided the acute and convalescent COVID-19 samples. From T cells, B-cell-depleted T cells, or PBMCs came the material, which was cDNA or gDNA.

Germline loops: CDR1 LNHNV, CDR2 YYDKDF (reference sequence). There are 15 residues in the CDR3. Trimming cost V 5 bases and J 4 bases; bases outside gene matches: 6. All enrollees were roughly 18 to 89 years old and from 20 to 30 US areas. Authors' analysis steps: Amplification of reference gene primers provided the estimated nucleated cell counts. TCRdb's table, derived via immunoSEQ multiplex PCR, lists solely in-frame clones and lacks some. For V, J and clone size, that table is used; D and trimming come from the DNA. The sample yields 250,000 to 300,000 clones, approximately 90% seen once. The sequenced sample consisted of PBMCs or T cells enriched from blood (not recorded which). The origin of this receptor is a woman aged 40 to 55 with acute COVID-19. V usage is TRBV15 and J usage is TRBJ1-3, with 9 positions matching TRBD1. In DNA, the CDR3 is TGTGCCACCAGCGCCTACAGGGGGCAAGGAAACACCATATATTTT. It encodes CATSAYRGQGNTIYF. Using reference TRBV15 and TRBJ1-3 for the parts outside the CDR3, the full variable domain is DAMVIQNPRYQVTQFGKPVTLSCSQTLNHNVMYWYQQKSSQAPKLLFHYYDKDFNNEADTPDNFQSRRPNTSFCFLDIRSPGLGDTAMYLCATSAYRGQGNTIYFGEGSWLTVV.